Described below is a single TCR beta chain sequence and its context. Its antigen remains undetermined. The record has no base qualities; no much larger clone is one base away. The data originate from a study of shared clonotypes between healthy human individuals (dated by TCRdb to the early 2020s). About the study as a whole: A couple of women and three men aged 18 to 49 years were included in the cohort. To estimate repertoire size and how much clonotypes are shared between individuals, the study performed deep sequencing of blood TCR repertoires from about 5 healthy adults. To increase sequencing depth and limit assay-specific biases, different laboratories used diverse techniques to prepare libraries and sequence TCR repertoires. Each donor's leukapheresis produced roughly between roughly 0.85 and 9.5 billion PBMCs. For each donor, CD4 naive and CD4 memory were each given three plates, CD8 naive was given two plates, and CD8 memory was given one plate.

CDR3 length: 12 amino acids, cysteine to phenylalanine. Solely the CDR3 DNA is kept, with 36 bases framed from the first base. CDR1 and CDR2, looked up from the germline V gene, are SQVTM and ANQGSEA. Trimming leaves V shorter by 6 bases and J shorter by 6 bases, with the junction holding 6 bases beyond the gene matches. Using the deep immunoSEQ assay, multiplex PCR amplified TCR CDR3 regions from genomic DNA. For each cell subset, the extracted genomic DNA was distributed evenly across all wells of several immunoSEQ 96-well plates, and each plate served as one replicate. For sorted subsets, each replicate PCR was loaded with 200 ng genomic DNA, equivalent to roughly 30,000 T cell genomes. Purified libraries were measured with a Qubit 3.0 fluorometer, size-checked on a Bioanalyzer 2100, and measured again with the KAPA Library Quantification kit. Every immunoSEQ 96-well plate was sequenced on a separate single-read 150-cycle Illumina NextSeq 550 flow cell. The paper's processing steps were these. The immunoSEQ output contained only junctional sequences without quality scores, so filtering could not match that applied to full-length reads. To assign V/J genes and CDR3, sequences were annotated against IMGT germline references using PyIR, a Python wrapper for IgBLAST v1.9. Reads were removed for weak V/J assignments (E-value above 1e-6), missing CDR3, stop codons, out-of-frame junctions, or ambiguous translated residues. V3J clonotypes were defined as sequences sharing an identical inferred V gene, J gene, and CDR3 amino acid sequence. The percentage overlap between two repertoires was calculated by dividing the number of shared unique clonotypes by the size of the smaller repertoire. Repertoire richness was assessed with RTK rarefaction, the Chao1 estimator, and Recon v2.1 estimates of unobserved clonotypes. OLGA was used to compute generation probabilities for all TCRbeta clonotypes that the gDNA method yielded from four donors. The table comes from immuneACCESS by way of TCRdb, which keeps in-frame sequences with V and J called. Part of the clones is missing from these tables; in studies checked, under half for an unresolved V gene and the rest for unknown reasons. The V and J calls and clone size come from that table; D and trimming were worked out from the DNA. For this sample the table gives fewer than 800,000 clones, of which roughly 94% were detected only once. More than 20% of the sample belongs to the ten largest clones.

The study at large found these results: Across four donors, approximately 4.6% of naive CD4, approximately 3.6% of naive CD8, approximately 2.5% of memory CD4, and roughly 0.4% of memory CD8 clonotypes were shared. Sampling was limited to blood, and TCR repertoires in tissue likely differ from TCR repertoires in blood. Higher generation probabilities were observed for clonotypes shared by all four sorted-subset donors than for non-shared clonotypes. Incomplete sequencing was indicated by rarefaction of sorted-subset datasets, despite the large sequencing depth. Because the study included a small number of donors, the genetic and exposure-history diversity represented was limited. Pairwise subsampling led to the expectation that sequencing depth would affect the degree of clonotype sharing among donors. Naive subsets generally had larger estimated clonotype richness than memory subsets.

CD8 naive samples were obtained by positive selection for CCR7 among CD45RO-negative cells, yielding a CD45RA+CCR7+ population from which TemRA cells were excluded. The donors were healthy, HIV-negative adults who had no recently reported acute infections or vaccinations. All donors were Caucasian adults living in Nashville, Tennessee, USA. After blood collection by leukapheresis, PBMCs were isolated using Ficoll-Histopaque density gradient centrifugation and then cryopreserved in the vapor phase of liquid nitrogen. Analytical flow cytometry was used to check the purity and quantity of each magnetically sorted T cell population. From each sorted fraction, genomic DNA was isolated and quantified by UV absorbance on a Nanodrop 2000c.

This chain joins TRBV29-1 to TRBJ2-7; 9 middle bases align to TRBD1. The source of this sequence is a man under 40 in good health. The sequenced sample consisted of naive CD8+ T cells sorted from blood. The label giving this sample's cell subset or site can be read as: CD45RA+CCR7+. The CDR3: CSVEQGAGEQYF. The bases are TGCAGCGTAGAACAGGGGGCCGGCGAGCAGTACTTC.